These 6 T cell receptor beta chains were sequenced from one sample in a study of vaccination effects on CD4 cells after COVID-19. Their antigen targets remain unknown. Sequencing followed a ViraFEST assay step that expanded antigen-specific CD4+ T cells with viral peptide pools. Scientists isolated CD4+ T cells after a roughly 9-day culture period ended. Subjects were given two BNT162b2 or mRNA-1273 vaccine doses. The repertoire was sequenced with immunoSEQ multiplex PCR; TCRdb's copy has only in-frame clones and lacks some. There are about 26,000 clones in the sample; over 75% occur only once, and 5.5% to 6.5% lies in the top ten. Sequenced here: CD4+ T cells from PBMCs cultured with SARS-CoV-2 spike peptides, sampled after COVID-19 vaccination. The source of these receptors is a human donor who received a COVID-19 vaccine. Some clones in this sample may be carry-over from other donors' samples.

CDR3 DNA: TGTGCCAGCAGGTCTCCGGGCCAGATGGGCCAGGGGGTTAATTCACCCCTCCACTTT. It specifies CASRSPGQMGQGVNSPLHF. The chain carries TRBV28 and TRBJ1-6; 7 nucleotides match TRBD1. The CDR3 contains 19 residues. Germline values: CDR1 MDHEN, CDR2 SYDVKM. Losses at the gene ends were 6 bases for V and 6 bases for J; bases not matched to a gene: 20.

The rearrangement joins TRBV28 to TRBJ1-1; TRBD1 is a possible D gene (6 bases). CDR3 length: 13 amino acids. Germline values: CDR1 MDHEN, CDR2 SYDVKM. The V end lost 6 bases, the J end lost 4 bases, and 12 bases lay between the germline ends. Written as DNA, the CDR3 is TGTGCCAGCAGCTACAGGGTAGTCACTGAAGCTTTCTTT. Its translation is CASSYRVVTEAFF.

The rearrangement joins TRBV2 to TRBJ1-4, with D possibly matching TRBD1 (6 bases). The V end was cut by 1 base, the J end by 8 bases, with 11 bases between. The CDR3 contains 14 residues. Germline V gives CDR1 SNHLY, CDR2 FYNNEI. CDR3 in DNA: TGTGCCAGCAGTGAAGTCAGGGGTGACGAAAAACTGTTTTTT. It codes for CASSEVRGDEKLFF.

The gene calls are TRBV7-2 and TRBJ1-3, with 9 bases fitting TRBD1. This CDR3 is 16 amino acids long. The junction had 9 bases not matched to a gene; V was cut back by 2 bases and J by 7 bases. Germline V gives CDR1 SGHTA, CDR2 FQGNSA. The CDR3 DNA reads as TGTGCCAGCAGCTTAACGCCGGGACAGGGTTTGAACACCATATATTTT. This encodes CASSLTPGQGLNTIYF.

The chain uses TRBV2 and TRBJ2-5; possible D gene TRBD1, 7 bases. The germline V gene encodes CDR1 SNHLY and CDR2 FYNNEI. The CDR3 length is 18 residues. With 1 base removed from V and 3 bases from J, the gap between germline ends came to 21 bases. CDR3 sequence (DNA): TGTGCCAGCAGTGAAGGAGGTCGCAGTGGCAGGGGGGAAGAGACCCAGTACTTC. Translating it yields CASSEGGRSGRGEETQYF.

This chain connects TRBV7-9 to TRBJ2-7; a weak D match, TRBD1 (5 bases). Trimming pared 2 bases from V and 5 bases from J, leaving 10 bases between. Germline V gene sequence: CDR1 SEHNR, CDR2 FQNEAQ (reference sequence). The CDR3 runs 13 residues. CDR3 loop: CASSLSQGHEQYV. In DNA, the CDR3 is TGTGCCAGCAGCTTATCCCAGGGCCACGAGCAGTACGTC.